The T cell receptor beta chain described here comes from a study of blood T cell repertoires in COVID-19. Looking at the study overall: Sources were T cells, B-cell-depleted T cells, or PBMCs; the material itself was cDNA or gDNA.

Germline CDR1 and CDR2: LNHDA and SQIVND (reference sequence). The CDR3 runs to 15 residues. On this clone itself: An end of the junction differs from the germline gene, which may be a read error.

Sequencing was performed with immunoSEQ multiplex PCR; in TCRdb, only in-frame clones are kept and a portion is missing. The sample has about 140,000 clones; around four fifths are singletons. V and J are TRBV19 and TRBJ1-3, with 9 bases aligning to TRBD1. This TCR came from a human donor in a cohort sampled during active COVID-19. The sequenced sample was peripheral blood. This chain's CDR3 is CASSFNRGPGDTIYF. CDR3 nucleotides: TGTGCCAGTAGTTTCAACAGGGGGCCTGGAGACACCATATATTTT.